These 9 T cell receptor beta chains were sequenced from one sample in a study of radiotherapy plus CTLA-4 blockade in lung cancer. Measured with immunoSEQ multiplex PCR; TCRdb has only the in-frame clones, and not every one. The sample has about 98,000 clones; around 83% are singletons. Specimen: peripheral blood, collected from a patient treated with radiotherapy plus ipilimumab. Source of these receptors: a human donor with non-small cell lung cancer who had a partial response to radiotherapy plus ipilimumab.

This chain links TRBV6-1 with TRBJ2-1; D is possibly TRBD2 (5 bases). CDR3 length: 14 amino acids. V lost 6 bases to trimming and J lost 8 bases, with 17 bases between them. In germline, CDR1 is MNHNS, CDR2 SASEGT. The CDR3: CASRLQRARHEQFF. As DNA, the CDR3 is TGTGCCAGCAGGTTACAGAGGGCGCGTCATGAGCAGTTCTTC.

The chain employs TRBV28 and TRBJ1-2; D remains unclear. The germline V and J ends were trimmed by 6 bases and 8 bases, with 16 bases remaining between them. The CDR3 consists of 13 residues. Germline lookup yields CDR1 MDHEN and CDR2 SYDVKM. The CDR3 here is CASRRLVVPGYTF. CDR3 coding DNA: TGTGCCAGCAGGCGTCTCGTTGTTCCGGGCTACACCTTC.

The chain couples TRBV5-1 to TRBJ2-1; D might be TRBD1 (7 bases). The V and J ends lost 4 bases and 4 bases respectively, with 24 bases between them. The V gene's germline CDR1 is SGHRS and CDR2 YFSETQ. This CDR3 comprises 18 residues. The CDR3 DNA is TGCGCCAGCAGCCGGACACCCGCGGGACAGACAACATACAATGAGCAGTTCTTC. It yields the protein CASSRTPAGQTTYNEQFF.

The chain carries TRBV18 and TRBJ1-1; tentative D call: TRBD1 (6 bases). From germline, CDR1 is KGHSH and CDR2 LQKENI. CDR3 size: 13 residues. V was cut by 3 bases and J by 3 bases, with 8 bases left in between. The CDR3 sequence is CASSPDSHTEAFF. The CDR3, as DNA: TGTGCCAGCTCACCGGACAGCCACACTGAAGCTTTCTTT.

This clone was seen once. This chain links TRBV19 with TRBJ2-1; D may be TRBD2 (5 bases). The CDR3 runs to 14 residues. Germline values: CDR1 LNHDA, CDR2 SQIVND (reference sequence). V lost 3 bases to trimming and J lost 6 bases, with 12 bases between them. CDR3 in amino acids: CASSMAGALNEQFF. The CDR3 region has the DNA TGTGCCAGTAGTATGGCGGGTGCGCTCAATGAGCAGTTCTTC. The variable domain in full, with the rest retrieved from reference TRBV19 and TRBJ2-1, is DGGITQSPKYLFRKEGQNVTLSCEQNLNHDAMYWYRQDPGQGLRLIYYSQIVNDFQKGDIAEGYSVSREKKESFPLTVTSAQKNPTAFYLCASSMAGALNEQFFGPGTRLTVL.

This clone was seen a single time. The chain employs TRBV5-1 and TRBJ2-3; 12 positions agree with TRBD2. V dropped 4 bases and J dropped 2; count of bases not matched to a gene: 5. The CDR3 loop spans 16 amino acids. Germline assignment: CDR1 SGHRS and CDR2 YFSETQ. CDR3 residues: CASSPRTSGTTDTQYF. In DNA form, the CDR3 reads TGCGCCAGCAGCCCCAGGACTAGCGGGACCACAGATACGCAGTATTTT. Based on the CDR3 plus reference TRBV5-1 and TRBJ2-3, the full variable domain is KAGVTQTPRYLIKTRGQQVTLSCSPISGHRSVSWYQQTPGQGLQFLFEYFSETQRNKGNFPGRFSGRQFSNSRSEMNVSTLELGDSALYLCASSPRTSGTTDTQYFGPGTRLTVL.

This sequence joins TRBV7-2 and TRBJ1-2; D is possibly TRBD1 (5 bases). CDR1 SGHTA and CDR2 FQGNSA come from the germline V gene. Trimming took 0 bases from V and 4 from J, leaving 15 bases between them. This CDR3 spans 16 amino acids. The CDR3 reads CASSLAGAAGGYGYTF. The CDR3 nucleotides read TGTGCCAGCAGCTTAGCAGGGGCAGCCGGTGGCTATGGCTACACCTTC.

The genes are TRBV28 and TRBJ1-5, with 10 bases fitting TRBD1. CDR1 is MDHEN, CDR2 SYDVKM, per germline. J was trimmed by 2 bases and V by 3 bases; bases with no gene match: 10. The CDR3 is 18 residues long. CDR3 nucleotides: TGTGCCAGCAGTTTCGGCCGGGACAGGGGAAGAGGCAATCAGCCCCAGCATTTT. This translates into CASSFGRDRGRGNQPQHF.

The CDR3 protein is CASRTTSGGVSEQFF. CDR3 coding DNA: TGTGCCAGCAGGACAACCTCCGGGGGTGTGAGTGAGCAGTTCTTC. This chain joins TRBV2 and TRBJ2-1; perhaps TRBD2 as D (6 bases). The germline CDR1 and CDR2 sequences are SNHLY and FYNNEI. This CDR3 is 15 amino acids long. Between the trimmed V and J ends, which lost 6 bases and 9 bases, there was a span of 21 bases.